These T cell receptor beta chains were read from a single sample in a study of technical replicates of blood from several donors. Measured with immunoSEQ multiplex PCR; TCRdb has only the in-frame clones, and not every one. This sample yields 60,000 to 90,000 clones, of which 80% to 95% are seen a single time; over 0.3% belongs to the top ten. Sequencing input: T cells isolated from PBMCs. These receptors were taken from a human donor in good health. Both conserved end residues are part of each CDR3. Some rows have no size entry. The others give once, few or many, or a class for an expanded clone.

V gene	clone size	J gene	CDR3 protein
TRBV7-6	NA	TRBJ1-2	CASSLEGQAFYGYTF
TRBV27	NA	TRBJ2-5	CASSQNQAGRTETQYF
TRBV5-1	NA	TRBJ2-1	CASKTSAITNEQFF
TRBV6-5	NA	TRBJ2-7	CASRARTSGTHEQYF
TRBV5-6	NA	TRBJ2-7	CASSLYRREGDEQYF
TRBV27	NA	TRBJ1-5	CASSFFGVGKVVQPQHF
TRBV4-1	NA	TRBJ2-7	CASSRLAGAVEQYF
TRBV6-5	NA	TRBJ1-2	CASSYSRGNYGYTF
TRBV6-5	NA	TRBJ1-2	CASTSGATRGYTF
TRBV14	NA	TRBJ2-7	CASSQMRQVSYEQYF
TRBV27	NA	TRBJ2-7	CASSDLAGASYEQYF
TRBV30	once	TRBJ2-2	CAWTMLNTGELFF
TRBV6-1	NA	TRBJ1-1	CASRVGPMNTEAFF
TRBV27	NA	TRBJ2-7	CASSQYGLAVEQYF
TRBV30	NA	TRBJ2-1	CAWIRTSVEHRNEQFF
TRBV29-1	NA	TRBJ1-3	CSVQGQGHTYPYF
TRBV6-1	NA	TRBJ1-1	CASSEAQGMNTEAFF
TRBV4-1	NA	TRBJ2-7	CASSQVSSGSYEQYF
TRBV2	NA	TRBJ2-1	CASCSSGSVLVSYNEQFF
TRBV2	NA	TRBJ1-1	CASSEGLPEAFF
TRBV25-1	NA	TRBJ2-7	CASRGQTYEQYF
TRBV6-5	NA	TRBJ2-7	CASSYGWGAEQYF
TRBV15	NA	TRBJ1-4	CATSRELRQGGGFNEKLFF
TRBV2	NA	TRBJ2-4	CASLGTSGVNIQYF
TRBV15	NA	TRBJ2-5	CATSFGLVAETQYF
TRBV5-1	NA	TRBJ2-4	CASSAGDRMDIQYF
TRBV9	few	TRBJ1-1	CASSYLTGSNTEAFF
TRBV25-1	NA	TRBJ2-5	CASSPDEREQTQYF
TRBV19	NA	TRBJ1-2	CASSIDLPGNGYTF
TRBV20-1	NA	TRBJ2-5	CSASLRETQYF
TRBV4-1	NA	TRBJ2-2	CASSLKGLQGDTGELFF
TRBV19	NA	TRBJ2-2	CASSKFGTGFGGELFF
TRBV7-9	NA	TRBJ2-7	CASSLKSGQGPLYEQYF
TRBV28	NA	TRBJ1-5	CAIRHNPYSNQPQHF
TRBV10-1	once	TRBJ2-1	CASSDRPGLESHEQFF
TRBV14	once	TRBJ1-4	CASSQGGRTVRAEKLFF
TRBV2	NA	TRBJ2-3	CASRNPLAGYTDTQYF
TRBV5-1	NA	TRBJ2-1	CASTDSNQQFF
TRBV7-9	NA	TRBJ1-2	CASSLGDRGLHSGDGYTF
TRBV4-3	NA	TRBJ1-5	CASSQGTGISNQPQHF
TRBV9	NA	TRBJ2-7	CASAGQGAIEQYF
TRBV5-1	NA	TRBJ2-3	CASSSTGAQALGDTQYF
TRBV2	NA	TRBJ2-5	CASSSDRNRETQYF
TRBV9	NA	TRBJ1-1	CASSNSQGTEAFF
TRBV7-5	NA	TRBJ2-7	CVRSYPSGNYEQYF
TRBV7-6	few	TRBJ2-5	CASSLRLAGETQYF
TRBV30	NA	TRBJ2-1	CAWRKTSGRSSRNEQFF
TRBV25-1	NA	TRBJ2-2	CASSDMGLAVNTGELFF
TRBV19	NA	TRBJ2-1	CASREGGPRNEQFF
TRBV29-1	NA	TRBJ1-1	CSVDGTGVTEAFF